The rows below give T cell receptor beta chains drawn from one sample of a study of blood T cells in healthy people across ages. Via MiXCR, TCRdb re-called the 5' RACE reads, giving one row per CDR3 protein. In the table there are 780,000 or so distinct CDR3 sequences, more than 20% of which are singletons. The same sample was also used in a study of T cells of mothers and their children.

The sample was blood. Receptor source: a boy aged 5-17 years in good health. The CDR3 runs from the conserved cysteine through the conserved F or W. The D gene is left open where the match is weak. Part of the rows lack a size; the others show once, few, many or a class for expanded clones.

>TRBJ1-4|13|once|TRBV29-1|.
CSVRLAGNEKLFF
TGCAGCGTTCGGTTGGCAGGGAATGAAAAACTGTTTTTT
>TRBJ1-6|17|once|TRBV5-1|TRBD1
CASSFNSGQNPNSPLHF
TGCGCCAGCAGCTTCAATTCGGGACAGAACCCTAATTCACCCCTCCACTTT
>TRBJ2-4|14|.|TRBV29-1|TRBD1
CSVESTGNKNTQYF
TGCAGCGTTGAATCGACAGGGAACAAAAACACTCAGTACTTC
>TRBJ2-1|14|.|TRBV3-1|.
CAGSQGGPGGEQFF
TGTGCCGGCAGCCAAGGGGGACCCGGAGGTGAGCAGTTCTTC
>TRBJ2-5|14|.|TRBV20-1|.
CSARDELEGPTEFF
TGCAGTGCTAGAGATGAACTGGAGGGGCCTACCGAGTTCTTC
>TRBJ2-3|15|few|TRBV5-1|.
CASSLQRPSTDTQYF
TGCGCCAGCAGCTTGCAGCGGCCAAGCACAGATACGCAGTATTTT
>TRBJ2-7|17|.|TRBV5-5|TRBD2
CASSLVPSGRIAYEQYF
TGTGCCAGCAGCTTGGTTCCTAGCGGGAGGATCGCCTACGAGCAGTACTTC
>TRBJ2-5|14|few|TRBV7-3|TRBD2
CASSGGGEQETQYF
TGTGCCAGCAGCGGGGGGGGAGAGCAAGAGACCCAGTACTTC
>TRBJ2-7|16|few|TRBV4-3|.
CASSQAAWSATYEQYF
TGCGCCAGCAGCCAAGCGGCGTGGAGCGCGACCTACGAGCAGTACTTC
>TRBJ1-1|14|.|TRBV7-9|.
CASSPPRGGTEAFF
TGTGCCAGCAGCCCCCCCAGGGGCGGCACTGAAGCTTTCTTT
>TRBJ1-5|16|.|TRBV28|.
CASKRSGRGNNQPQHF
TGTGCCAGCAAGCGATCGGGCAGGGGAAACAATCAGCCCCAGCATTTT
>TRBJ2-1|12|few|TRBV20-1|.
CSAEDSSDEQFF
TGCAGTGCTGAAGATTCAAGCGATGAGCAGTTCTTC
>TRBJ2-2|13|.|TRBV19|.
CASGGHPRGELFF
TGTGCCAGTGGGGGGCACCCCAGGGGGGAGCTGTTTTTT
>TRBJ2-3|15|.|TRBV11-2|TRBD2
CASSVSGRSTDTQYF
TGTGCCAGCAGCGTTAGCGGGAGGAGCACAGATACGCAGTATTTT
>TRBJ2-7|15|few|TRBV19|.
CASSPNRGGSYEQYF
TGTGCCAGTAGTCCAAACAGGGGGGGGTCCTACGAGCAGTACTTC
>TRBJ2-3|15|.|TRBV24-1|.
CATSDTRTSTDTQYF
TGTGCCACCAGTGATACTAGGACTAGCACAGATACGCAGTATTTT
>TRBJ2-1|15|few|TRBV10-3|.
CAISDIGVAYNEQFF
TGTGCCATCAGTGACATTGGAGTGGCCTACAATGAGCAGTTCTTC
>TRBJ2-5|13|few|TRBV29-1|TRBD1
CSALGQGRETQYF
TGCAGCGCCCTCGGACAGGGGAGGGAGACCCAGTACTTC
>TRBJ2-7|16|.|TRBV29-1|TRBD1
CSVEVAAGGLDYEQYF
TGCAGCGTTGAAGTAGCCGCAGGGGGTTTAGACTACGAGCAGTACTTC
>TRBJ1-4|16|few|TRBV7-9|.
CASASSSGQGNEKLFF
TGTGCCAGCGCCTCGTCAAGCGGGCAGGGGAATGAAAAACTGTTTTTT
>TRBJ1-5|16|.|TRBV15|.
CATSSGDGGTGQPQHF
TGTGCCACCAGCAGTGGGGACGGGGGAACAGGACAGCCCCAGCATTTT
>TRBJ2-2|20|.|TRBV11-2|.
CASTLIGGQQGVRTAGELFF
TGTGCCAGCACACTGATAGGAGGGCAACAGGGAGTCCGAACCGCCGGGGAGCTGTTTTTT
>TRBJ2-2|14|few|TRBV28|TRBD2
CASKREGNTGELFF
TGTGCCAGCAAGCGGGAGGGGAACACCGGGGAGCTGTTTTTT
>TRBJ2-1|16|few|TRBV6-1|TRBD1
CASSPHVGTGYNEQFF
TGTGCCAGCAGCCCCCATGTCGGGACAGGCTACAATGAGCAGTTCTTC
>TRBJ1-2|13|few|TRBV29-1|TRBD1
CSGDREVENGYTF
TGCAGCGGGGACAGGGAGGTCGAGAATGGCTACACCTTC
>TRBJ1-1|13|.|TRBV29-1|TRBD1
CSGGQGMNTEAFF
TGCAGCGGGGGACAGGGAATGAACACTGAAGCTTTCTTT
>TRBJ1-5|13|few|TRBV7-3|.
CASAPGLNQPQHF
TGTGCCAGCGCACCAGGGCTAAATCAGCCCCAGCATTTT
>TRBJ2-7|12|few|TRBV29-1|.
CSATDRYYEQYF
TGCAGCGCTACCGACAGATACTACGAGCAGTACTTC
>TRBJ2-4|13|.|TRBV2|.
CASMKGAKNIQYF
TGTGCCAGCATGAAGGGAGCCAAAAACATTCAGTACTTC
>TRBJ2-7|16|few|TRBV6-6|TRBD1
CASSYLGTGETYEQYF
TGTGCCAGCAGTTACTTAGGGACAGGGGAGACCTACGAGCAGTACTTC
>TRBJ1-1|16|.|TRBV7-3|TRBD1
CASSQLIGQGITEAFF
TGTGCCAGCAGCCAACTTATAGGACAGGGTATTACTGAAGCTTTCTTT
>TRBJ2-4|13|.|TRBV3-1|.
CATPRRAKNIQYF
TGTGCTACACCTCGTAGGGCCAAAAACATTCAGTACTTC
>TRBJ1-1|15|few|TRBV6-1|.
CASSEEEGSFTEAFF
TGTGCCAGCAGTGAAGAGGAGGGATCGTTCACTGAAGCTTTCTTT
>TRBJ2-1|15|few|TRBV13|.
CASSFSLDSYNEQFF
TGTGCCAGCAGCTTTTCATTAGACAGCTACAATGAGCAGTTCTTC
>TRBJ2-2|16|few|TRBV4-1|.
CASSLATTPNTGELFF
TGCGCCAGCAGCCTCGCTACTACCCCGAACACCGGGGAGCTGTTTTTT
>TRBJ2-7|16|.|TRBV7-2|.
CASSLAVRDRPYEQYF
TGTGCCAGCAGCTTAGCGGTACGAGACAGACCCTACGAGCAGTACTTC
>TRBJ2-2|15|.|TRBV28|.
CASSFAAGNTGELFF
TGTGCCAGCAGTTTTGCAGCGGGGAACACCGGGGAGCTGTTTTTT
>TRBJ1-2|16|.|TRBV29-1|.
CSVVDGHQLGNYGYTF
TGCAGCGTTGTGGATGGACATCAGCTGGGTAACTATGGCTACACCTTC
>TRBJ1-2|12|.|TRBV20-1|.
CSADPSNYGYTF
TGCAGTGCGGATCCGAGTAACTATGGCTACACCTTC
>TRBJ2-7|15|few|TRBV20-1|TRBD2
CSARALAGAGYEQYF
TGCAGTGCTAGAGCGTTGGCGGGAGCGGGTTACGAGCAGTACTTC
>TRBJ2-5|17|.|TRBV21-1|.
CASSKVVRQGDRETQYF
TGTGCCAGCAGCAAAGTAGTGAGACAGGGGGACCGAGAGACCCAGTACTTC
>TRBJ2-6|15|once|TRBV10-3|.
CAISGGATGANVLTF
TGTGCCATCAGTGGAGGGGCTACTGGGGCCAACGTCCTGACTTTC
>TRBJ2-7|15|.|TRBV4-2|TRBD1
CASSQGQGAYYEQYF
TGTGCCAGCAGCCAAGGACAGGGGGCCTATTACGAGCAGTACTTC
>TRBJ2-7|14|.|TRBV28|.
CASQKPSGRYEQYF
TGTGCCAGTCAAAAGCCCAGCGGACGCTACGAGCAGTACTTC
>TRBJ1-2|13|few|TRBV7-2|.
CASSYGGRGGYTF
TGTGCCAGCAGCTACGGGGGCCGGGGTGGCTACACCTTC
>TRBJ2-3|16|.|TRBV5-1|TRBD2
CASSLRRGGSTDTQYF
TGCGCCAGCAGCCTGCGGCGCGGGGGGAGCACAGATACGCAGTATTTT
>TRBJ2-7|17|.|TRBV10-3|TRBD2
CAISGSSGGSSSYEQYF
TGTGCCATCAGTGGATCTAGCGGGGGGTCATCGTCCTACGAGCAGTACTTC
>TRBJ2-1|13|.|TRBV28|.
CASSLYPPNEQFF
TGTGCCAGCAGTTTATATCCCCCCAATGAGCAGTTCTTC
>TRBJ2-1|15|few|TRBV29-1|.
CSVEGGVNSYNKQFF
TGCAGCGTTGAAGGAGGTGTCAATTCCTACAATAAGCAGTTCTTC
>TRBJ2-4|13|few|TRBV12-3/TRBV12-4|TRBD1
CASSPTGANIQYF
TGTGCCAGCAGCCCTACAGGGGCAAACATTCAGTACTTC